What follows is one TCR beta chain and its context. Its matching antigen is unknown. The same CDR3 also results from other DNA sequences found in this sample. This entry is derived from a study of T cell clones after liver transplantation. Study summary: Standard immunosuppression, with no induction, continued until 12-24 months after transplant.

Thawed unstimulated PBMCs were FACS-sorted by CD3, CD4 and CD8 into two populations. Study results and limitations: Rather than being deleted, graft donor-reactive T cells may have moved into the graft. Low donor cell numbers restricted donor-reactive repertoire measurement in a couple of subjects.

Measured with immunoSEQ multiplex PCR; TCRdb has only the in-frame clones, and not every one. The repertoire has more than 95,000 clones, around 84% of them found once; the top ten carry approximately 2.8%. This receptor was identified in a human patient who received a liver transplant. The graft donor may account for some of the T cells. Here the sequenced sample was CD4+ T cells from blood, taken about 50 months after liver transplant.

The CDR3 DNA follows: TGTGCCAGCAGACCCTCGCGGGAGAACACTGAAGCTTTCTTT. It codes for CASRPSRENTEAFF. This rearrangement joins TRBV7-9 to TRBJ1-1; D is undetermined. The CDR3 is made up of 14 amino acids. Germline values: CDR1 SEHNR, CDR2 FQNEAQ (reference sequence). Trimming stripped 6 bases from V and 1 base from J, with 12 bases between.